Many counts were recorded for the clone carrying this TCR beta chain. Its target is unknown. This sample is drawn from a study of CD8 T cells in ankylosing spondylitis. Germline V lookup: CDR1 DFQATT, CDR2 SNEGSKA (reference sequence). The V and J ends lost 3 bases and 10 bases respectively, with 13 bases between them. The CDR3 has 12 residues. For TCR beta, libraries came from quantitative 5'-RACE with molecular barcodes. TCRdb re-analysed the 5' RACE reads in MiXCR, keeping a single row per CDR3 protein. Of 250,000 to 400,000 distinct CDR3 sequences in the sample, 11% were seen once. Regarding the study as a whole: Ankylosing spondylitis blood appeared to carry a characteristic TCR beta motif of several highly homologous variants. In synovial fluid and blood from reactive arthritis, some motif variants were previously reported.

The TCR sequence derives from a female donor with ankylosing spondylitis or in good health (not recorded which). Material for sequencing was blood, either unsorted or a sorted T cell fraction (not recorded which). This sequence joins TRBV20-1 and TRBJ2-1; a possible D gene is TRBD2 (6 bases). The CDR3 loop is CSARALAGEQFF. CDR3 nucleotides: TGCAGTGCTAGGGCACTAGCCGGGGAGCAGTTCTTC.